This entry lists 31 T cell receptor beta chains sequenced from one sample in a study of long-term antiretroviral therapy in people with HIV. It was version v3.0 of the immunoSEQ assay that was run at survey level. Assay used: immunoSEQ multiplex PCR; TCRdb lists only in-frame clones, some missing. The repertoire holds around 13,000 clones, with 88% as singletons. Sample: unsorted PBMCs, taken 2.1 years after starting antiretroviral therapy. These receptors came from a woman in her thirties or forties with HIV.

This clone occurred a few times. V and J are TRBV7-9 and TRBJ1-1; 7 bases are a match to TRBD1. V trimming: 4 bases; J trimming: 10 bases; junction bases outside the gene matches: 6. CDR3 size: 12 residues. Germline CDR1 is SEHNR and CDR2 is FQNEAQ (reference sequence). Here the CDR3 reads CASSSETGLAFF. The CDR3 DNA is TGTGCCAGCAGCTCAGAGACAGGGCTAGCTTTCTTT. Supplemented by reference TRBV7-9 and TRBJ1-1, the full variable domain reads DTGVSQNPRHKITKRGQNVTFRCDPISEHNRLYWYRQTLGQGPEFLTYFQNEAQLEKSRLLSDRFSAERPKGSFSTLEIQRTEQGDSAMYLCASSSETGLAFFGQGTRLTVV.

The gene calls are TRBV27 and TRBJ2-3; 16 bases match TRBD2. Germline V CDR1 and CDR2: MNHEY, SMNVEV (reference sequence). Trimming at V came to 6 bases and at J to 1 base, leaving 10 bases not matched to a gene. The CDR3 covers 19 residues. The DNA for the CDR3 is TGTGCCAGCAGGTCCTCGGGACTAGCGGGGGGGATACGCACAGATACGCAGTATTTT. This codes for CASRSSGLAGGIRTDTQYF.

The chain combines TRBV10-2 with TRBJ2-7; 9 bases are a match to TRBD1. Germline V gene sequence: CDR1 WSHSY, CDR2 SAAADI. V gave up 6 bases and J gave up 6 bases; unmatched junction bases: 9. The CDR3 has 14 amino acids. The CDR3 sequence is CASREPGTGSEQYF. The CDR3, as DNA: TGCGCCAGCAGAGAACCCGGGACAGGGAGCGAGCAGTACTTC.

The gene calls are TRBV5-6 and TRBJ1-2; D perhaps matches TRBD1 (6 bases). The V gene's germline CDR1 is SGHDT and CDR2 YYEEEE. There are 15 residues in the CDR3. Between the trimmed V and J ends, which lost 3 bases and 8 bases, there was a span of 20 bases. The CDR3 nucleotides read TGTGCCAGCAGCTGGGACCGTGGGGGCACGCGGGGCTACACCTTC. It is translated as CASSWDRGGTRGYTF.

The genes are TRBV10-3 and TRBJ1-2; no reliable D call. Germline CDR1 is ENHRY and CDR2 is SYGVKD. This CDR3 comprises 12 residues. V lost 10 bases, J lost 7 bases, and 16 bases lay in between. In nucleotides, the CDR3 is TGTGCCAGCGCCACGGGTTGGTCTGGCTACACCTTC. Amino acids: CASATGWSGYTF.

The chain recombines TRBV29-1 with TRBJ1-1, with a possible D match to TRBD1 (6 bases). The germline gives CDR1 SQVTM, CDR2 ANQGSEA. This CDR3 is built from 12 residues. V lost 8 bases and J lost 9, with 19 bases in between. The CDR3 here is CSSTSGQYQAFF. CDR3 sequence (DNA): TGCAGCTCGACTTCAGGACAGTATCAAGCTTTCTTT.

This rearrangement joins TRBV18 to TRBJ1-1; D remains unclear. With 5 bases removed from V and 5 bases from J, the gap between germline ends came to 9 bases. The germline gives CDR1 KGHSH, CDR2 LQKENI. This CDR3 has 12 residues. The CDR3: CASSAWETEAFF. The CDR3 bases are TGTGCCAGCTCAGCTTGGGAAACTGAAGCTTTCTTT.

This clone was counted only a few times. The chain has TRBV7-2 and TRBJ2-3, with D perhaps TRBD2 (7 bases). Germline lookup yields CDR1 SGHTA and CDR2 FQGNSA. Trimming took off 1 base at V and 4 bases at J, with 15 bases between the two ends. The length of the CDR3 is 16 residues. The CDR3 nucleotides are TGTGCCAGCAGCTTAGGGGGAGGGGGGCCGGCAGATACGCAGTATTTT. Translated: CASSLGGGGPADTQYF.

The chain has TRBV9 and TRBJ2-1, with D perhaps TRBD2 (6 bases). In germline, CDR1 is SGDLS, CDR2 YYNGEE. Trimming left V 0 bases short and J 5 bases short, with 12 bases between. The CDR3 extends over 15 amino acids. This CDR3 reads CASSVDPRRDNEQFF. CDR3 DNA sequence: TGTGCCAGCAGCGTAGACCCCCGGAGGGACAATGAGCAGTTCTTC.

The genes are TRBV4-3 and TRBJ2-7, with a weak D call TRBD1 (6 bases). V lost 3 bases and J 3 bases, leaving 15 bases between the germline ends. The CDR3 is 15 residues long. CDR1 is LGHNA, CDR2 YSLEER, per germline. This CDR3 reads CASSQRTGPVYEQYF. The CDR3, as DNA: TGCGCCAGCAGCCAGAGAACAGGGCCCGTCTACGAGCAGTACTTC.

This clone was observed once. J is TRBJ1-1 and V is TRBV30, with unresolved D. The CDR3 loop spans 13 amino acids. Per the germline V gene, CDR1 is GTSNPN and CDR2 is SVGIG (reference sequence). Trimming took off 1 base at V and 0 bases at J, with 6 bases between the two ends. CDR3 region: CAWSGIMNTEAFF. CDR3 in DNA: TGTGCCTGGAGTGGCATAATGAACACTGAAGCTTTCTTT.

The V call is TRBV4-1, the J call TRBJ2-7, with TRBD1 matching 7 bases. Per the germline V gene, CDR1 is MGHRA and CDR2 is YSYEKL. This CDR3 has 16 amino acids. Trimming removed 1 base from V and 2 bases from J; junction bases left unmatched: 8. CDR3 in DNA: TGCGCCAGCAGCCAAGGCCCGGACAGGACCACCTACGAGCAGTACTTC. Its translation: CASSQGPDRTTYEQYF.

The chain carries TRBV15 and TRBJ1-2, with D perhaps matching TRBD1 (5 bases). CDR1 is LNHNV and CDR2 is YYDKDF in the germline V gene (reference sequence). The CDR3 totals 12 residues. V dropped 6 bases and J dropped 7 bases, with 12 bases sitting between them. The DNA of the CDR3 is TGTGCCACCAGACGGGGGGAAGGTGGCTACACCTTC. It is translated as CATRRGEGGYTF.

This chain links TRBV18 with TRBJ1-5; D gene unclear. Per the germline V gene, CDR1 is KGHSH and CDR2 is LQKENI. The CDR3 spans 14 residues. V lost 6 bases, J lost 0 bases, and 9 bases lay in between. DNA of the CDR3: TGTGCCAGCTCGTTAGTATATAGCAATCAGCCCCAGCATTTT. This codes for CASSLVYSNQPQHF.

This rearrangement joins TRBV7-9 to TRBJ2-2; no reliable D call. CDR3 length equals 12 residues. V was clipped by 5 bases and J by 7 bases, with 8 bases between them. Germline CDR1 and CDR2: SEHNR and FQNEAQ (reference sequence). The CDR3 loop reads CASSRPIGELFF. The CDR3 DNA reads TGTGCCAGCAGCCGACCTATCGGGGAGCTGTTTTTT.

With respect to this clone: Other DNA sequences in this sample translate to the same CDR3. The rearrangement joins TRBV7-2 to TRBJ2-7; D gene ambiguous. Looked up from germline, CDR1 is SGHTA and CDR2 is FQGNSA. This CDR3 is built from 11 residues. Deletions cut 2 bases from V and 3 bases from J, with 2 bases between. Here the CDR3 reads CASSLYYEQYF. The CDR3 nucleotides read TGTGCCAGCAGCTTATACTACGAGCAGTACTTC.

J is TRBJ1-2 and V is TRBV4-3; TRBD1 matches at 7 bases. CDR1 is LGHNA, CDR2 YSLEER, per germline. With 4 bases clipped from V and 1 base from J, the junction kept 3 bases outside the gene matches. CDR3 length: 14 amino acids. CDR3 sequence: CASSPDRFNYGYTF. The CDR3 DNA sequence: TGCGCCAGCAGCCCGGACAGGTTTAACTATGGCTACACCTTC.

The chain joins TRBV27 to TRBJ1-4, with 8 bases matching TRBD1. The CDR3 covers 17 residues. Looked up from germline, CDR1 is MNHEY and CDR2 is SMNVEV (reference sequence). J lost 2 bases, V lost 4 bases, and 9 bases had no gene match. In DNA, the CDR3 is TGTGCCAGCAGTTCCAACAGGGGGTTCGTCACTAATGAAAAACTGTTTTTT. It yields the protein CASSSNRGFVTNEKLFF.

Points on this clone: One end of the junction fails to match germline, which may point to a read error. The CDR3: CASREGGQGAPGQPQHF. The CDR3 DNA follows: TGTGCCAGCAGGGAAGGGGGACAGGGGGCGCCTGGGCAGCCCCAGCATTTT. The chain recombines TRBV2 with TRBJ1-5; 12 bases are shared with TRBD1. Germline loops: CDR1 SNHLY, CDR2 FYNNEI. The CDR3 is 17 residues long.

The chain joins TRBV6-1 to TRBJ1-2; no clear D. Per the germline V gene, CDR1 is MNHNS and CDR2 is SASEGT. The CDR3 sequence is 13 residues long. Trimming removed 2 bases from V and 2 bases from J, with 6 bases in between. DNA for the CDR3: TGTGCCAGCAGTGAAAACGGGAACTATGGCTACACCTTC. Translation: CASSENGNYGYTF.

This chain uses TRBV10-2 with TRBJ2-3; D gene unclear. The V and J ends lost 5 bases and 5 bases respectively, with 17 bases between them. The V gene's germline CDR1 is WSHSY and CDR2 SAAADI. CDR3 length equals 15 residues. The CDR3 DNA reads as TGCGCCAGCAGTAACTGGATAGCTGGGAAAGATACGCAGTATTTT. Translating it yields CASSNWIAGKDTQYF.

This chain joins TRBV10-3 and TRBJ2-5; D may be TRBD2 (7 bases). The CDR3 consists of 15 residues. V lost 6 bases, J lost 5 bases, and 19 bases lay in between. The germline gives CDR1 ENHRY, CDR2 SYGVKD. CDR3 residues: CAIRPGEGFVETQYF. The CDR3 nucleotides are TGTGCCATCAGACCAGGGGAGGGGTTCGTGGAGACCCAGTACTTC.

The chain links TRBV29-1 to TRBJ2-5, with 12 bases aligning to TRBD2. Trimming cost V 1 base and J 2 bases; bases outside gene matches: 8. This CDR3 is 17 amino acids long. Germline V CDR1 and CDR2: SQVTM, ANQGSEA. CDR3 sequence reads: CSVEVALAGGSQETQYF. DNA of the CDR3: TGCAGCGTTGAAGTGGCGCTAGCGGGGGGGAGTCAAGAGACCCAGTACTTC.

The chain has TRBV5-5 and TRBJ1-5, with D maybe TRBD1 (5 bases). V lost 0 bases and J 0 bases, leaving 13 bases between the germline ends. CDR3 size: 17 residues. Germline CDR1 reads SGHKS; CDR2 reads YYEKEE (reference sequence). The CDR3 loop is CASSLGRAGTSNQPQHF. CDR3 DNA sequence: TGTGCCAGCAGCTTGGGGAGGGCGGGGACTAGCAATCAGCCCCAGCATTTT.

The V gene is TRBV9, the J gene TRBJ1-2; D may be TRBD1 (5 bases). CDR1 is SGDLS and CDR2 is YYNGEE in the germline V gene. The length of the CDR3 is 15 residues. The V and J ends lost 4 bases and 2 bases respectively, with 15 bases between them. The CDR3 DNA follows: TGTGCCAGCAGCCAGGGACCGAGTAACAACTATGGCTACACCTTC. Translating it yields CASSQGPSNNYGYTF.

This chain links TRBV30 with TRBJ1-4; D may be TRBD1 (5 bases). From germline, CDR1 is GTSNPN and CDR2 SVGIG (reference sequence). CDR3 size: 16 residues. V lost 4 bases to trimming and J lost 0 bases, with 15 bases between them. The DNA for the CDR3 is TGTGCCTGGAAATACAGGAGCCCTACAACTAATGAAAAACTGTTTTTT. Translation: CAWKYRSPTTNEKLFF.

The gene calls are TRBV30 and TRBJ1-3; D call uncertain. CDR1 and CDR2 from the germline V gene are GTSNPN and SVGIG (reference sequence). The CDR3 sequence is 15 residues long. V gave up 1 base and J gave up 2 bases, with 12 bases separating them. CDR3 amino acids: CAWSAPLWTGNTIYF. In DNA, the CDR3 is TGTGCCTGGAGTGCCCCCCTTTGGACTGGAAACACCATATATTTT.

The CDR3 coding sequence is TGTGCCAGCAGTGCGGGGGGGCCGATGCCCTACGAGCAGTACTTC. Its protein product is CASSAGGPMPYEQYF. The chain uses TRBV6-1 and TRBJ2-7; TRBD2 matches at 8 bases. The germline gives CDR1 MNHNS, CDR2 SASEGT. V gave up 4 bases and J gave up 2 bases; unmatched junction bases: 7. The CDR3 spans 15 residues.

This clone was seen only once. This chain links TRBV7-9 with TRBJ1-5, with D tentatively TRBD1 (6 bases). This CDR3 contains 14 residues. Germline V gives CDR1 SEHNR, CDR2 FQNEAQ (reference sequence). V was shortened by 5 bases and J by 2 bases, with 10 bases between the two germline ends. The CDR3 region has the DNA TGTGCCAGCAGCCGAGGGGGGGGCAATCAGCCCCAGCATTTT. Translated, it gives CASSRGGGNQPQHF. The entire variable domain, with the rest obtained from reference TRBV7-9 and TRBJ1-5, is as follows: DTGVSQNPRHKITKRGQNVTFRCDPISEHNRLYWYRQTLGQGPEFLTYFQNEAQLEKSRLLSDRFSAERPKGSFSTLEIQRTEQGDSAMYLCASSRGGGNQPQHFGDGTRLSIL.

This CDR3 is CAISLSGGEDYEQYF. For the CDR3, the DNA is TGTGCCATCAGTCTCTCAGGGGGCGAGGACTACGAGCAGTACTTC. The rearrangement links TRBV10-3 to TRBJ2-7, with TRBD1 matching 8 bases. Germline lookup yields CDR1 ENHRY and CDR2 SYGVKD. J gave up 3 bases and V 5 bases, and 9 bases lay outside the gene matches. This CDR3 comprises 15 residues.

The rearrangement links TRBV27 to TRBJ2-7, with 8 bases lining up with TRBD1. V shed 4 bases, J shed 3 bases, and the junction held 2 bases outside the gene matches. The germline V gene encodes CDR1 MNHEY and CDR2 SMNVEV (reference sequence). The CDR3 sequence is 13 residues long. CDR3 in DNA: TGTGCCAGCAGTTCGGACAGGGTCTACGAGCAGTACTTC. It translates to CASSSDRVYEQYF.